Below, 22 T cell receptor beta chains from the same sample are listed, as sequenced in a study of CD8 T cells in Susac syndrome. Reverse transcription of roughly 0.45 to 1 ug RNA used random hexamers. TCRdb re-analysed the immunoSEQ multiplex PCR reads in MiXCR, keeping a single row per CDR3 protein. The sample holds 230,000 or so distinct CDR3 sequences, roughly 96% seen once. Source material: CD4+ T cells from PBMCs. The source of these receptors is a human donor with multiple sclerosis.

This chain uses TRBV28 with TRBJ2-1; TRBD2 aligns across 7 bases. V gave up 6 bases and J gave up 16 bases; unmatched junction bases: 15. The CDR3 runs 13 residues. CDR1 and CDR2 (germline): MDHEN, SYDVKM. In DNA, the CDR3 is TGTGCCAGCAGCCTCGGGGAGGGTCTGAGGGTCTTCTTC. This codes for CASSLGEGLRVFF.

The rearrangement joins TRBV7-2 to TRBJ2-3, with 7 bases aligning to TRBD2. The CDR3 has 16 residues. CDR1 is SGHTA, CDR2 FQGNSA, per germline. Trimming at V came to 3 bases and at J to 2 bases, leaving 8 bases not matched to a gene. CDR3 sequence reads: CASSFQALAVTDTQYF. The CDR3 bases are TGTGCCAGCAGCTTCCAAGCCCTAGCGGTCACAGATACGCAGTATTTT.

The chain carries TRBV10-3 and TRBJ2-1; no clear D. From germline, CDR1 is ENHRY and CDR2 SYGVKD. This CDR3 spans 11 amino acids. V was trimmed by 1 base and J by 8 bases, leaving 3 bases between them. CDR3 DNA: TGTGCCATCAGTGAGTTATATGAGCAGTTCTTC. It is translated as CAISELYEQFF.

V usage is TRBV18 and J usage is TRBJ2-1, with D possibly called TRBD1 or TRBD2 (5 bases each). Germline V gene data show CDR1 as KGHSH and CDR2 as LQKENI. Trimming shortened V by 3 bases and J by 5 bases, and 8 bases separated the two germline ends. This CDR3 has 13 residues. The CDR3 region is CASSPGTDNEQFF. The DNA of the CDR3 is TGTGCCAGCTCACCCGGGACGGACAATGAGCAGTTCTTC. Full variable domain (rest looked up from reference TRBV18 and TRBJ2-1): NAGVMQNPRHLVRRRGQEARLRCSPMKGHSHVYWYRQLPEEGLKFMVYLQKENIIDESGMPKERFSAEFPKEGPSILRIQQVVRGDSAAYFCASSPGTDNEQFFGPGTRLTVL.

This clonotype was seen a single time. The CDR3 coding sequence is TGCAGCGTTGTACTACGGGAGACCCAGTACTTC. The encoded protein is CSVVLRETQYF. The chain carries TRBV29-1 and TRBJ2-5; D not certain. CDR3 size: 11 residues. Germline V gene data show CDR1 as SQVTM and CDR2 as ANQGSEA. The germline V and J ends were trimmed by 4 bases and 5 bases, with 8 bases remaining between them.

This sequence joins TRBV30 and TRBJ1-1; D gene unclear. CDR3 length: 14 residues. V was pared by 2 bases and J by 4 bases, with 14 bases between. The germline CDR1 and CDR2 sequences are GTSNPN and SVGIG (reference sequence). CDR3 nucleotides: TGTGCCTGGAGTCCGCTCGGGATCTTCACTGAAGCTTTCTTT. Its translation: CAWSPLGIFTEAFF.

The gene calls are TRBV18 and TRBJ2-7; maybe TRBD1 (5 bases). Germline loops: CDR1 KGHSH, CDR2 LQKENI. V was shortened by 0 bases and J by 0 bases, with 9 bases between the two germline ends. This CDR3 region has 15 residues. This CDR3 reads CASSPPQGRSYEQYF. CDR3 sequence (DNA): TGTGCCAGCTCACCACCCCAGGGCCGCTCCTACGAGCAGTACTTC.

This sequence joins TRBV20-1 and TRBJ2-5; TRBD2 is a possible D gene (7 bases). Germline V gene sequence: CDR1 DFQATT, CDR2 SNEGSKA (reference sequence). V gave up 3 bases and J gave up 4 bases, with 21 bases separating them. The CDR3 spans 16 residues. CDR3 residues: CSASRREGEGGETQYF. The CDR3 bases are TGCAGTGCTAGTAGAAGGGAGGGGGAGGGAGGAGAGACCCAGTACTTC.

The V call is TRBV5-1, the J call TRBJ2-1, with unresolved D. V gave up 2 bases and J gave up 6 bases, with 6 bases separating them. CDR1 is SGHRS, CDR2 YFSETQ, per germline. CDR3 size: 12 residues. Here the CDR3 reads CASSLSLNEQFF. The CDR3 nucleotides read TGCGCCAGCAGCTTAAGTCTCAATGAGCAGTTCTTC.

The chain links TRBV12-3 or TRBV12-4 to TRBJ2-3; no firm D call. CDR3 size: 13 residues. Trimming took 8 bases from V and 2 from J, leaving 11 bases between them. The DNA for the CDR3 is TGTGCCAGCCTGACTGGATACACAGATACGCAGTATTTT. The encoded protein is CASLTGYTDTQYF.

The chain combines TRBV7-2 with TRBJ1-2; 11 bases agree with TRBD1. This CDR3 region has 16 residues. The germline V gene encodes CDR1 SGHTA and CDR2 FQGNSA. With 7 bases clipped from V and 4 bases from J, the junction kept 11 bases outside the gene matches. The chain's CDR3 is CASTRGQGVSFYGYTF. The DNA for the CDR3 is TGTGCCAGCACTCGGGGACAGGGGGTATCTTTCTATGGCTACACCTTC.

The chain recombines TRBV5-1 with TRBJ2-7; 10 bases align to TRBD1. Trimming at V came to 4 bases and at J to 3 bases, leaving 4 bases not matched to a gene. The CDR3 totals 14 residues. Germline CDR1 SGHRS, CDR2 YFSETQ. The CDR3 nucleotides are TGCGCCAGCAGCCGGACAGGGGGGGACTACGAGCAGTACTTC. It encodes CASSRTGGDYEQYF.

The V gene is TRBV6-5, the J gene TRBJ1-2; no clear D gene. Deletions cut 0 bases from V and 6 bases from J, with 11 bases between. This CDR3 is 14 amino acids long. The germline V gene has CDR1 MNHEY and CDR2 SVGAGI. The CDR3 spells CASSYSTGLDGYTF. CDR3 nucleotides: TGTGCCAGCAGTTACTCGACGGGCCTGGATGGCTACACCTTC.

This rearrangement joins TRBV2 to TRBJ2-7; TRBD2 aligns across 7 bases. Germline trimming cut 6 bases from V and 6 bases from J; bases unmatched to any gene: 11. The CDR3 is 14 amino acids. The germline V gene has CDR1 SNHLY and CDR2 FYNNEI. The CDR3 here is CASRQPGTTSEQYF. The DNA of the CDR3 is TGTGCCAGCAGACAACCCGGGACTACCAGCGAGCAGTACTTC. Based on the CDR3 plus reference TRBV2 and TRBJ2-7, the full variable domain is EPEVTQTPSHQVTQMGQEVILRCVPISNHLYFYWYRQILGQKVEFLVSFYNNEISEKSEIFDDQFSVERPDGSNFTLKIRSTKLEDSAMYFCASRQPGTTSEQYFGPGTRLTVT.

The J gene is TRBJ2-7, the V gene TRBV2; no clear D. With 7 bases removed from V and 5 bases from J, the gap between germline ends came to 12 bases. The CDR3 is made up of 12 amino acids. CDR1 and CDR2 (germline): SNHLY, FYNNEI. CDR3: CASKLPLDEQYF. The CDR3, as DNA: TGTGCCAGCAAACTCCCCCTGGACGAGCAGTACTTC.

The V call is TRBV27, the J call TRBJ1-1, with D perhaps TRBD1 (6 bases). Germline assignment: CDR1 MNHEY and CDR2 SMNVEV (reference sequence). V was shortened by 5 bases and J by 11 bases, with 21 bases between the two germline ends. The CDR3 has 14 amino acids. CDR3 sequence reads: CASSPWDTGAGAFF. The CDR3, as DNA: TGTGCCAGCAGTCCTTGGGACACCGGAGCAGGGGCTTTCTTT.

The V gene is TRBV27, the J gene TRBJ1-5; no clear D gene. The germline gives CDR1 MNHEY, CDR2 SMNVEV (reference sequence). The length of the CDR3 is 15 residues. V shed 6 bases and J shed 0 bases, with 12 bases lying between them. The CDR3 region is CASRYTENSNQPQHF. CDR3 coding DNA: TGTGCCAGCAGATATACAGAGAATAGCAATCAGCCCCAGCATTTT.

The gene calls are TRBV20-1 and TRBJ2-4; D perhaps matches TRBD1 (6 bases). This CDR3 has 18 amino acids. Germline values: CDR1 DFQATT, CDR2 SNEGSKA (reference sequence). V dropped 4 bases and J dropped 0 bases, with 22 bases sitting between them. In DNA, the CDR3 is TGCAGTGCTATCAGGGGTTTAACCTTACCACTAGCCAAAAACATTCAGTACTTC. Translation: CSAIRGLTLPLAKNIQYF.

In its sample, this clonotype was seen a few times. The rearrangement joins TRBV4-1 to TRBJ2-7; D is unclear. Germline V lookup: CDR1 MGHRA, CDR2 YSYEKL. CDR3 length: 15 amino acids. Trimming removed 0 bases from V and 0 bases from J, with 9 bases in between. The chain's CDR3 is CASSQDQLYSYEQYF. CDR3 nucleotides: TGCGCCAGCAGCCAAGATCAGCTATACTCCTACGAGCAGTACTTC.

About this clonotype itself: The limits of the CDR3 on the DNA are not certain, so only TCRdb's listed CDR3 is given. The J gene is TRBJ2-7, the V gene TRBV29-1. Germline CDR1 is SQVTM and CDR2 is ANQGSEA. The CDR3 adds up to 18 amino acids, both ends counted. The CDR3 reads CSHSRAKFLPTSSILEYF.

The chain uses TRBV7-3 and TRBJ2-7; 9 nucleotides match TRBD2. The CDR3 runs 13 residues. After removal of 8 bases from V and 3 bases from J, the junction contained 5 bases not matched to a gene. Germline values: CDR1 SGHTA, CDR2 FQGTGA. In DNA, the CDR3 is TGTGCCAGCGGTTCAGCGGGAGGCTACGAGCAGTACTTC. Protein sequence: CASGSAGGYEQYF.

The chain joins TRBV18 to TRBJ2-1, with 9 bases lining up with TRBD2. V shed 3 bases, J shed 10 bases, and the junction held 10 bases outside the gene matches. CDR1 and CDR2 from the germline V gene are KGHSH and LQKENI. This CDR3 has 15 residues. The CDR3 here is CASSPVGLAGYEQFF. In nucleotides, the CDR3 is TGTGCCAGCTCACCGGTTGGGCTAGCGGGATACGAGCAGTTCTTC. Full variable domain (outside the CDR3, taken from reference TRBV18 and TRBJ2-1): NAGVMQNPRHLVRRRGQEARLRCSPMKGHSHVYWYRQLPEEGLKFMVYLQKENIIDESGMPKERFSAEFPKEGPSILRIQQVVRGDSAAYFCASSPVGLAGYEQFFGPGTRLTVL.